The 11 T cell receptor beta chains presented below share a single source sample, sequenced in a study of blood T cell repertoires in COVID-19. The method was immunoSEQ multiplex PCR; TCRdb's version includes in-frame clones alone and lacks a portion of them. The sample yields over 120,000 clones, around 73% seen once. The sequencing input was PBMCs or T cells enriched from blood (not recorded which). The receptors were gathered from a woman aged 45-65 years who had recovered from COVID-19.

This chain connects TRBV5-1 to TRBJ2-1, with 9 bases aligning to TRBD2. The CDR3 runs to 16 residues. Per the germline V gene, CDR1 is SGHRS and CDR2 is YFSETQ. Germline trimming cut 2 bases from V and 7 bases from J; bases unmatched to any gene: 10. CDR3 DNA sequence: TGCGCCAGCAGCTTAGCGCGGCGGGGGGGCCGGAATGAGCAGTTCTTC. Translating it yields CASSLARRGGRNEQFF.

This chain joins TRBV2 and TRBJ1-5; D is undetermined. Germline V CDR1 and CDR2: SNHLY, FYNNEI. V shed 4 bases and J shed 0 bases, with 13 bases lying between them. This CDR3 is 16 amino acids long. The CDR3, as DNA: TGTGCCAGCAGTGTATATCAGGATTATAGCAATCAGCCCCAGCATTTT. Amino acid sequence: CASSVYQDYSNQPQHF. Looking up the rest from reference TRBV2 and TRBJ1-5 gives the full variable domain: EPEVTQTPSHQVTQMGQEVILRCVPISNHLYFYWYRQILGQKVEFLVSFYNNEISEKSEIFDDQFSVERPDGSNFTLKIRSTKLEDSAMYFCASSVYQDYSNQPQHFGDGTRLSIL.

The chain carries TRBV6-6 and TRBJ1-5, with D possibly being TRBD1 (6 bases). Trimming shortened V by 6 bases and J by 7 bases, and 13 bases separated the two germline ends. This CDR3 spans 13 amino acids. Germline V lookup: CDR1 MNHNY, CDR2 SVGAGI (reference sequence). The CDR3 spells CASSGTQGQPQHF. CDR3 DNA sequence: TGTGCCAGCAGCGGGACCCAGGGGCAGCCCCAGCATTTT.

The chain recombines TRBV2 with TRBJ2-7; TRBD1 agrees at 8 bases. The CDR3 spans 13 residues. V lost 6 bases and J lost 3; bases outside the gene matches: 4. Germline values: CDR1 SNHLY, CDR2 FYNNEI. The DNA for the CDR3 is TGTGCCAGCAGGCAGACAGGGGTCTACGAGCAGTACGTC. Protein product: CASRQTGVYEQYV.

V is TRBV7-9 and J is TRBJ2-7; 7 nucleotides line up with TRBD2. Germline-derived CDR1 and CDR2 are SEHNR and FQNEAQ (reference sequence). Trimming at V came to 6 bases and at J to 4 bases, leaving 9 bases not matched to a gene. The CDR3 is 14 residues long. Here the CDR3 DNA reads TGTGCCAGCAGTCCTCGGGGCGGGAGTTACGAGCAGTACTTC. Translation gives CASSPRGGSYEQYF. Full variable domain (missing parts from reference TRBV7-9 and TRBJ2-7): DTGVSQNPRHKITKRGQNVTFRCDPISEHNRLYWYRQTLGQGPEFLTYFQNEAQLEKSRLLSDRFSAERPKGSFSTLEIQRTEQGDSAMYLCASSPRGGSYEQYFGPGTRLTVT.

The chain joins TRBV27 to TRBJ1-5; TRBD1 agrees at 7 bases. Losses at the gene ends were 6 bases for V and 2 bases for J; bases not matched to a gene: 4. The germline V gene has CDR1 MNHEY and CDR2 SMNVEV (reference sequence). The CDR3 is 14 residues long. The CDR3 coding sequence is TGTGCCAGCAGCTATACAGGGGGCAATCAGCCCCAGCATTTT. Translated, it gives CASSYTGGNQPQHF.

The V gene is TRBV7-8, the J gene TRBJ2-3, with 10 bases lining up with TRBD2. The junction had 10 bases not matched to a gene; V was cut back by 5 bases and J by 2 bases. This CDR3 is 17 amino acids long. Per germline, CDR1 SGHVS and CDR2 FQNEAQ. This CDR3 reads CASSTPLGLAVTDTQYF. The CDR3 DNA is TGTGCCAGCAGCACCCCCCTAGGACTAGCGGTCACAGATACGCAGTATTTT. The full variable domain, rest sourced from reference TRBV7-8 and TRBJ2-3, is GAGVSQSPRYKVAKRGQDVALRCDPISGHVSLFWYQQALGQGPEFLTYFQNEAQLDKSGLPSDRFFAERPEGSVSTLKIQRTQQEDSAVYLCASSTPLGLAVTDTQYFGPGTRLTVL.

This clone has just a few counts. The genes are TRBV4-2 and TRBJ1-6; 7 bases map to TRBD1. The CDR3 has 16 residues. CDR1 is LGHNA and CDR2 is YNFKEQ in the germline V gene. V lost 1 base, J lost 9 bases, and 9 bases stayed unmatched. For the CDR3, the DNA is TGTGCCAGCAGCCAAGGGTCAATCACAGGGGCTTCACCCCTCCACTTT. Translating gives CASSQGSITGASPLHF.

This clone was seen a few times. Other DNA sequences in this specimen translate into the identical CDR3. The V call is TRBV7-3, the J call TRBJ1-3; D not certain. V lost 0 bases and J 0 bases, leaving 6 bases between the germline ends. Germline CDR1 reads SGHTA; CDR2 reads FQGTGA. The CDR3 contains 15 residues. This CDR3 reads CASSLTPGSGNTIYF. CDR3 sequence (DNA): TGTGCCAGCAGCTTAACGCCAGGCTCTGGAAACACCATATATTTT.

As concerns this clone: Other DNA sequences within the sample encode an identical CDR3. V and J are TRBV3-1 (or the pseudogene TRBV3-2) and TRBJ1-5; D not certain. Per the germline V gene, CDR1 is LGHDT and CDR2 is YNNKEL (reference sequence). V was shortened by 4 bases and J by 3 bases, with 4 bases between the two germline ends. This CDR3 is built from 12 residues. CDR3 DNA sequence: TGTGCCAGCAGCCTCCTCAATCAGCCCCAGCATTTT. It yields the protein CASSLLNQPQHF.

The chain joins TRBV9 to TRBJ1-2; 7 bases match TRBD1. After removal of 4 bases from V and 1 base from J, the junction contained 4 bases not matched to a gene. Germline V lookup: CDR1 SGDLS, CDR2 YYNGEE. This CDR3 comprises 14 residues. CDR3 bases: TGTGCCAGCAGCTCAGGGGGGAATAACTATGGCTACACCTTC. Encoded protein: CASSSGGNNYGYTF.